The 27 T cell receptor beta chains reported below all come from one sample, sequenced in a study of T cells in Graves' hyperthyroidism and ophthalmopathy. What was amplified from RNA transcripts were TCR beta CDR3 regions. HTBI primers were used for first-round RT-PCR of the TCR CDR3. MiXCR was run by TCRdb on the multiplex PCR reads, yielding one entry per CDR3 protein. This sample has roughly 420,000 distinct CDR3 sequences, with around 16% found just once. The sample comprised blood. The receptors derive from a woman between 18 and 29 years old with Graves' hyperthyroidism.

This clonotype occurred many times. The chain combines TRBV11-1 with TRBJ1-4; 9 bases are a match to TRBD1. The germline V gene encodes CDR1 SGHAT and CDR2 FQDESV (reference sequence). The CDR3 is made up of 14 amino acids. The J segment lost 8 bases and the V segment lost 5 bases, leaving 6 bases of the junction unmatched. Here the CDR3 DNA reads TGTGCCAGCAGCAGCCGGGACAGGGAAGAAAAACTGTTTTTT. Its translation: CASSSRDREEKLFF.

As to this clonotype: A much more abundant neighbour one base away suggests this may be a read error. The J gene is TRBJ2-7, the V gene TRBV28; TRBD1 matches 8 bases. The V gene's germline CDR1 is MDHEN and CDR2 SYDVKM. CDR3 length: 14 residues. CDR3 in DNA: TGTGCCAACAGTTCATCCAGGGGGCTCAACGAGCAGTACTTC. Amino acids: CANSSSRGLNEQYF.

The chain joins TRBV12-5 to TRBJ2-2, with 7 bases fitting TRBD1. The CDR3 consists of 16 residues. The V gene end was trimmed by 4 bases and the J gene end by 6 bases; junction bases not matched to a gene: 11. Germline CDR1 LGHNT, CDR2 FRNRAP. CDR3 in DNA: TGTGCTAGTGGTTGGACGACAGGGACCAACGCCGGGGAGCTGTTTTTT. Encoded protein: CASGWTTGTNAGELFF. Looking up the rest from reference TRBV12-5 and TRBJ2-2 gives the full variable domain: DARVTQTPRHKVTEMGQEVTMRCQPILGHNTVFWYRQTMMQGLELLAYFRNRAPLDDSGMPKDRFSAEMPDATLATLKIQPSEPRDSAVYFCASGWTTGTNAGELFFGEGSRLTVL.

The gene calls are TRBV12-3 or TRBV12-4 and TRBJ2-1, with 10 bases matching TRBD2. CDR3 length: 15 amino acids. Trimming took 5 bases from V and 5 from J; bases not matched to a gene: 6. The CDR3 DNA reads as TGTGCCAGCAGTCCCGAGCGGGAGGGCGACAATGAGCAGTTCTTC. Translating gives CASSPEREGDNEQFF.

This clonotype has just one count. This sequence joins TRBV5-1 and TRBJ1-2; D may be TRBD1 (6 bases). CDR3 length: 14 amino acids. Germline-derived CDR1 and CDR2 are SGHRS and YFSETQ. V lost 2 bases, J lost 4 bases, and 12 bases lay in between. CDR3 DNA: TGCGCCAGCAGCTTACCCGGGACAACCTATGGCTACACCTTC. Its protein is CASSLPGTTYGYTF.

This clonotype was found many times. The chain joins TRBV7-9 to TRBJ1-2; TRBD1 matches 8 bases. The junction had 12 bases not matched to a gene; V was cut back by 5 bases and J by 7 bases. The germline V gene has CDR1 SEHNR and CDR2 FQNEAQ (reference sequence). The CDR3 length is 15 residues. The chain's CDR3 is CASSREDRASPGYTF. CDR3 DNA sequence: TGTGCCAGCAGCCGTGAGGACAGGGCGAGCCCTGGCTACACCTTC.

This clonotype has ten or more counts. In nucleotides, the CDR3 is TGCAGTGCTAGTTTGCCTACTTCCTACAATGAGCAGTTCTTC. Its protein product is CSASLPTSYNEQFF. The V call is TRBV20-1, the J call TRBJ2-1; D is unresolved. The V gene lost 3 bases and the J gene lost 1 base, with 10 bases spanning the gap. CDR3 length equals 14 residues. Germline V gene data show CDR1 as DFQATT and CDR2 as SNEGSKA (reference sequence).

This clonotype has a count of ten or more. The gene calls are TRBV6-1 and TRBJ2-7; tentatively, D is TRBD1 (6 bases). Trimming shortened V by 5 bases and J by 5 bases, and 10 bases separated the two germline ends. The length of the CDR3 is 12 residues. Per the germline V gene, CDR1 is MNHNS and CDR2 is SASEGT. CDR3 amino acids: CASSQQGNEQYF. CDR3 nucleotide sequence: TGTGCCAGCAGTCAACAGGGTAACGAGCAGTACTTC.

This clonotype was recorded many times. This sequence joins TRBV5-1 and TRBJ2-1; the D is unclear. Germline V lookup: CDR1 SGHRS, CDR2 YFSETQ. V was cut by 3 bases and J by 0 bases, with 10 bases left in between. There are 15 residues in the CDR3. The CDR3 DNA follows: TGCGCCAGCAGCTCCGCAGTGAGCTCCTACAATGAGCAGTTCTTC. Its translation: CASSSAVSSYNEQFF.

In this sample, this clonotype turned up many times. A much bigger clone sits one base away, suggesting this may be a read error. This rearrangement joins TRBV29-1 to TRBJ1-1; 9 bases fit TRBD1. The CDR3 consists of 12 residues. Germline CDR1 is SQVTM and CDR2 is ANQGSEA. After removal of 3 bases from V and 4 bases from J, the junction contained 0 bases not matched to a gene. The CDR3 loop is CSVETGGTEAFF. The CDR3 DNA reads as TGCAGCGTTGAGACAGGGGGCACTGAAGCTTTCTTT.

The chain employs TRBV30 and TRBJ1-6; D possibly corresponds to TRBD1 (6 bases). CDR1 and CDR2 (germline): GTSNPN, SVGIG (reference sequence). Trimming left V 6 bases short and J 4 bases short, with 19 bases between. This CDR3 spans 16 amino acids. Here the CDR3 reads CACKVGGAAYNSPLHF. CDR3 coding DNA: TGTGCCTGCAAGGTTGGGGGGGCAGCTTATAATTCACCCCTCCACTTT.

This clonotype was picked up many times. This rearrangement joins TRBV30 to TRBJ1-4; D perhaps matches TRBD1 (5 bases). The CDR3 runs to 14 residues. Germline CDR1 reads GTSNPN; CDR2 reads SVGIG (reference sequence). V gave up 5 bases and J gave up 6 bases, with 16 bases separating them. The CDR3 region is CAWDPGSSYEKLFF. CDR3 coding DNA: TGTGCCTGGGATCCAGGGAGCAGTTATGAAAAACTGTTTTTT.

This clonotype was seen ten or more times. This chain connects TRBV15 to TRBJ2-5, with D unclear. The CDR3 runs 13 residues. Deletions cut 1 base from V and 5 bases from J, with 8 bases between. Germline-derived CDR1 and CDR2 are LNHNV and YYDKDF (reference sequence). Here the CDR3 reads CATSRVSEETQYF. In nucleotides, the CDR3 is TGTGCCACCAGCAGAGTTAGTGAGGAGACCCAGTACTTC.

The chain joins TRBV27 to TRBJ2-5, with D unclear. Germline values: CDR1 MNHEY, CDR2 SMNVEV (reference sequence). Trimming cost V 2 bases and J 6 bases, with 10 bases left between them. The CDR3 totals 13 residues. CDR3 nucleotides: TGTGCCAGCAGTTTACGCCGACCGAAGACCCAGTACTTC. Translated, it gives CASSLRRPKTQYF.

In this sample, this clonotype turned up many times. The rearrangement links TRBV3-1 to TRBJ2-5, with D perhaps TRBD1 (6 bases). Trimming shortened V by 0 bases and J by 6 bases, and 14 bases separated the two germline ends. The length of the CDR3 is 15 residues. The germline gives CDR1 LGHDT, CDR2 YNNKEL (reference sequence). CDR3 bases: TGTGCCAGCAGCCAAGATACGAACAGGGCGAAGACCCAGTACTTC. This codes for CASSQDTNRAKTQYF.

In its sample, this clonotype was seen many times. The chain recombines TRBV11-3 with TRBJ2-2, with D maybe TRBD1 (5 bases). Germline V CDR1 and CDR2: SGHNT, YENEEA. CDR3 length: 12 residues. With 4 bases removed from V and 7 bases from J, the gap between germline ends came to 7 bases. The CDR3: CASSSQGGELFF. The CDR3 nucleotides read TGTGCCAGCAGCTCCCAGGGCGGGGAGCTGTTTTTT.

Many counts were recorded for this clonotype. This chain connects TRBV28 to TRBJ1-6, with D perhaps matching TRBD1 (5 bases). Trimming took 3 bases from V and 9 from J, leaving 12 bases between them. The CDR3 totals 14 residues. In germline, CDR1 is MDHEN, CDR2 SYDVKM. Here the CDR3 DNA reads TGTGCCAGCAGTTTGACAGCGCGTGGTTCACCCCTCCACTTT. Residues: CASSLTARGSPLHF.

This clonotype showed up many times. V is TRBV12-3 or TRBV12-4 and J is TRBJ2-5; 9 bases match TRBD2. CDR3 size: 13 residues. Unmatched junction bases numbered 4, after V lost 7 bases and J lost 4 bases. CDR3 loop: CASKSAGGETQYF. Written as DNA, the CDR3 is TGTGCCAGCAAGTCAGCGGGGGGAGAGACCCAGTACTTC.

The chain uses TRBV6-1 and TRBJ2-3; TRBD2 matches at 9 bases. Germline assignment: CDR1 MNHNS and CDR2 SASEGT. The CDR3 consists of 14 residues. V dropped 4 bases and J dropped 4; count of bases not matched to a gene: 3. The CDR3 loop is CASSGGRAADTQYF. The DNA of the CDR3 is TGTGCCAGCAGTGGCGGGAGGGCCGCAGATACGCAGTATTTT.

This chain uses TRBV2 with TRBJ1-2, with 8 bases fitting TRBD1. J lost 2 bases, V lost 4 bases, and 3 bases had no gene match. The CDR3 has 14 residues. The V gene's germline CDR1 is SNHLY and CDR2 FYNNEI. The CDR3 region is CASSARTGNYGYTF. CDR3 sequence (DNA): TGTGCCAGCAGTGCCAGGACAGGGAACTATGGCTACACCTTC.

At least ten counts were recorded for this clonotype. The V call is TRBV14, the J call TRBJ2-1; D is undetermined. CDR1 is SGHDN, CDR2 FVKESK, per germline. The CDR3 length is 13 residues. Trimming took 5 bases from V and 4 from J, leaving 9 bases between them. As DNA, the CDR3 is TGTGCCAGCAGCGGGAATCTTTACAATGAGCAGTTCTTC. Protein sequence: CASSGNLYNEQFF.

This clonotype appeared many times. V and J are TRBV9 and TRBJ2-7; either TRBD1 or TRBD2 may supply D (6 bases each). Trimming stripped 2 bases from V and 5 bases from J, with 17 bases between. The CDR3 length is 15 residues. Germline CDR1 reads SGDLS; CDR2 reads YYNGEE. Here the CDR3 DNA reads TGTGCCAGCAGCGTCGACTCCTTTAGGGGGGACGAGCAGTACTTC. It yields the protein CASSVDSFRGDEQYF.

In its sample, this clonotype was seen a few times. The CDR3 sequence is CASSPRAASGTGELFF. The CDR3 DNA sequence: TGCGCCAGCAGCCCCAGGGCGGCTAGCGGGACCGGGGAGCTGTTTTTT. The chain combines TRBV4-1 with TRBJ2-2; the match to TRBD2 covers 8 bases. V gave up 4 bases and J gave up 5 bases; unmatched junction bases: 9. Germline loops: CDR1 MGHRA, CDR2 YSYEKL. The CDR3 contains 16 residues.

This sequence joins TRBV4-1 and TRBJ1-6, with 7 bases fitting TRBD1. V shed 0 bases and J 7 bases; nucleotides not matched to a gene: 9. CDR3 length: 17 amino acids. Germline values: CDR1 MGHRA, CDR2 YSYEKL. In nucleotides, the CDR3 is TGCGCCAGCAGCCAAGATGGTCAAGGCAGGGGGAATTCACCCCTCCACTTT. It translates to CASSQDGQGRGNSPLHF.

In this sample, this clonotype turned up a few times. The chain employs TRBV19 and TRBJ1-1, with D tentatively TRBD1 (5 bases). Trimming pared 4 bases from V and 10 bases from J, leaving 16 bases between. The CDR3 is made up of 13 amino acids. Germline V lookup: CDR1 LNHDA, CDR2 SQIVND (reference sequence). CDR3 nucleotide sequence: TGTGCCAGTAGTAAGGGCGGGACCCTCGGAGCTTTCTTT. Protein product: CASSKGGTLGAFF.

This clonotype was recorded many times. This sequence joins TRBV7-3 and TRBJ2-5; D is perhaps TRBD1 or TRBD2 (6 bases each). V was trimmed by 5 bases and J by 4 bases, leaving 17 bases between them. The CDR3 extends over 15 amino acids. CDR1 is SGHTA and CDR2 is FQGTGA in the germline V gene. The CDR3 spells CASSPGGGGLETQYF. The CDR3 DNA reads TGTGCCAGCAGCCCAGGTGGAGGGGGATTAGAGACCCAGTACTTC.

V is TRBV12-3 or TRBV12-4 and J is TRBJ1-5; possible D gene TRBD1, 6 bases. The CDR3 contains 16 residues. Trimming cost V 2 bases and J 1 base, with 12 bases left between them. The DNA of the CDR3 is TGTGCCAGCAGTTTACACGGGACACTCAGCAATCAGCCCCAGCATTTT. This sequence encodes CASSLHGTLSNQPQHF.